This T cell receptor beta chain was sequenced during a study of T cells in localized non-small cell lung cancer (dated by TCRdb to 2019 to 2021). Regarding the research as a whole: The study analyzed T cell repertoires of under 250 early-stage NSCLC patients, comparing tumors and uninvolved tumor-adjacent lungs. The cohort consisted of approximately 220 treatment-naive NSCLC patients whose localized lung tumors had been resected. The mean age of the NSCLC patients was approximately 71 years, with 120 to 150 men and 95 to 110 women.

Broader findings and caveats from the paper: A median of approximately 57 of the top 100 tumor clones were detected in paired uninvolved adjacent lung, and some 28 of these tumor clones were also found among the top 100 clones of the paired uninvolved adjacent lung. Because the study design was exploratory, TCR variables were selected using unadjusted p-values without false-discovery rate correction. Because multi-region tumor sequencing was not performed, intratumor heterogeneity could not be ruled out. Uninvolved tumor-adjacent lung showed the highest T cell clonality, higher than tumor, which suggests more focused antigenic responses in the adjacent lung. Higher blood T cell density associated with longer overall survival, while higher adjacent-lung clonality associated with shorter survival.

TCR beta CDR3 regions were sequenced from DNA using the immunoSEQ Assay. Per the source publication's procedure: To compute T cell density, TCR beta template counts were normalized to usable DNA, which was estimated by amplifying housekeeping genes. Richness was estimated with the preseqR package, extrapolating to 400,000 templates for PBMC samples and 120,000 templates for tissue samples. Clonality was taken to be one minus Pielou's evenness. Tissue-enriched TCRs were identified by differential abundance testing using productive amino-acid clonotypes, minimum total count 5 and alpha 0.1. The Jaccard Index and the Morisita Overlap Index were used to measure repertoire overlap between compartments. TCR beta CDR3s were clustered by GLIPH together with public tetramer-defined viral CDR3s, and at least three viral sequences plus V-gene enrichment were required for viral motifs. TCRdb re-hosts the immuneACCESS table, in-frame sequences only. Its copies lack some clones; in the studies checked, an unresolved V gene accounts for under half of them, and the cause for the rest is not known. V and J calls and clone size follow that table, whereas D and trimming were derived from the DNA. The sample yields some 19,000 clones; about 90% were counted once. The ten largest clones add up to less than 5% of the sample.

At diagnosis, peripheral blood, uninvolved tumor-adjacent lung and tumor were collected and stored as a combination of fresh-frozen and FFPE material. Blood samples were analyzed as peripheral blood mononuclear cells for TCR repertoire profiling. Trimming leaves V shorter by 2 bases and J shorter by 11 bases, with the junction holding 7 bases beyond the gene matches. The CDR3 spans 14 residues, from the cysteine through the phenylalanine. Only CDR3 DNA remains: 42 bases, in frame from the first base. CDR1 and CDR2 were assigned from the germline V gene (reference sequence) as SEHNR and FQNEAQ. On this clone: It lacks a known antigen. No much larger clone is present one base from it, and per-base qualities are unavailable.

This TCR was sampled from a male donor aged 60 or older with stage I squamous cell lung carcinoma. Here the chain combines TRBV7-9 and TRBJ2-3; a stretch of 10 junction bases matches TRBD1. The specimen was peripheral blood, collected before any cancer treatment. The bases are TGTGCCAGCAGCTTATCGGGACAGGGGACGTGGCAGTATTTT. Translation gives CASSLSGQGTWQYF.